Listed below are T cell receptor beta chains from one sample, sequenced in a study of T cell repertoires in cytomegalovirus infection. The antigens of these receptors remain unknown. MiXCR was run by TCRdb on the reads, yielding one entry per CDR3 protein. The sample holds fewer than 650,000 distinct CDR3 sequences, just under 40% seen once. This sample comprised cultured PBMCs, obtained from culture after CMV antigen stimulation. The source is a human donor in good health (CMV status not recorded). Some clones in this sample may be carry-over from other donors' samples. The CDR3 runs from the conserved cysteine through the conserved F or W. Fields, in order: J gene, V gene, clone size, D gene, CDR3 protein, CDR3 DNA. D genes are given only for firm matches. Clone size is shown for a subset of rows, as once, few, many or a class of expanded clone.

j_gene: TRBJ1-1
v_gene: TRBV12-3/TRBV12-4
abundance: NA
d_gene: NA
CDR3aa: CASSDPINTEAFF
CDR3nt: TGTGCCAGCAGTGACCCAATAAACACTGAAGCTTTCTTT

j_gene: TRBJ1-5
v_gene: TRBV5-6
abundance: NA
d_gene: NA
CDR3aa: CASSAAGATDHQPQHF
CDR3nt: TGTGCCAGCAGCGCTGCCGGGGCCACCGATCATCAGCCCCAGCATTTT

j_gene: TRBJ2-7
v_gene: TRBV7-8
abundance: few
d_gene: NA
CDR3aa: CASSRWRGRNTYEQYF
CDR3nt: TGTGCCAGCAGCCGATGGAGGGGGCGAAACACCTACGAGCAGTACTTC

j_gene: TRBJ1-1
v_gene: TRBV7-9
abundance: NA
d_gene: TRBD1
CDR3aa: CASIQDRGDTEAFF
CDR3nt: TGTGCCAGCATCCAAGACAGGGGAGACACTGAAGCTTTCTTT

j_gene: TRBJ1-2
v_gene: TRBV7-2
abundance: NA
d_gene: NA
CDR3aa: CASSPTANYGYTF
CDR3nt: TGTGCCAGCAGCCCGACAGCTAACTATGGCTACACCTTC

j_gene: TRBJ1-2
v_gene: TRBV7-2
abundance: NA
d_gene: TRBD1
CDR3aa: CASSAGTGDGYGYTF
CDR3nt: TGTGCCAGCAGCGCTGGGACAGGGGATGGCTATGGCTACACCTTC

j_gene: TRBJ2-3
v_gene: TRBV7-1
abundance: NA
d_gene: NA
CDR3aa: CASSSVGSGDTQYF
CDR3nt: TGTGCCAGCAGCTCAGTCGGGTCGGGGGATACGCAGTATTTT

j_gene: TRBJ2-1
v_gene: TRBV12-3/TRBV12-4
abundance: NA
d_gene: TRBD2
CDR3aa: CASSSSGGAREQFF
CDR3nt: TGTGCCAGCAGTTCTAGCGGGGGGGCCCGGGAGCAGTTCTTC

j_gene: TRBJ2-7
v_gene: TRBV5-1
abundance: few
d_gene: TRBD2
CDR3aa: CASSPREGEQYF
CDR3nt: TGCGCCAGCAGCCCCCGGGAGGGCGAGCAGTACTTC

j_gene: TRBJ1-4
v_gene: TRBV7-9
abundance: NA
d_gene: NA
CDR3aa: CASSGVAANEKLFF
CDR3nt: TGTGCCAGCAGCGGAGTCGCGGCTAATGAAAAACTGTTTTTT

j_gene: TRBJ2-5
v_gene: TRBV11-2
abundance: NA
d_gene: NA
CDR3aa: CASSSGPSGGETQYF
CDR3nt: TGTGCCAGCAGCTCCGGGCCCTCAGGGGGGGAGACCCAGTACTTC

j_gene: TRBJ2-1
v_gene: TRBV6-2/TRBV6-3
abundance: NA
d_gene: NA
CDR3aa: CASGLAYNEQFF
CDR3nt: TGTGCCAGCGGTTTAGCGTACAATGAGCAGTTCTTC

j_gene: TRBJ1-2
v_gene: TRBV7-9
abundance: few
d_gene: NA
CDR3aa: CASSFEGSRSYTF
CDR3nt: TGTGCCAGCAGCTTCGAGGGGTCAAGGAGTTACACCTTC

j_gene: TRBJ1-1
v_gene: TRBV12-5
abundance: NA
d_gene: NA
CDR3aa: CASGLENTEAFF
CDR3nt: TGTGCTAGTGGTCTGGAGAACACTGAAGCTTTCTTT

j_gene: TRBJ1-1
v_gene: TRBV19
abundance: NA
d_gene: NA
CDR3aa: CASSIVQNTEAFF
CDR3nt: TGTGCCAGTAGTATCGTGCAGAACACTGAAGCTTTCTTT

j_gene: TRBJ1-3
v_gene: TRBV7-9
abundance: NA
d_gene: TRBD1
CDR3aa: CASSLTGDGGNTIYF
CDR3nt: TGTGCCAGCAGCTTAACAGGGGATGGAGGAAACACCATATATTTT

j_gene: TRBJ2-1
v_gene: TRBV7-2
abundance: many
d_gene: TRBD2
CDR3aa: CASNERASGSREQFF
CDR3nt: TGTGCCAGCAACGAGAGGGCTAGCGGGAGTCGTGAGCAGTTCTTC